This T cell receptor beta chain stems from a study of T cell responses to AZD1222 COVID-19 vaccine. The protocol was immunoSEQ multiplex PCR, while the TCRdb copy is restricted to in-frame clones and leaves out a portion. The table records 150,000 to 160,000 clones, around 87% of them present only once. V was clipped by 0 bases and J by 3 bases, with 15 bases between them. In germline, CDR1 is SGHTA, CDR2 FQGNSA. The CDR3 spans 16 residues. In the case of this clone: Its antigen is not identified.

Study results and caveats: Epitopes outside B.1.351 and B.1.1.7 mutated regions reportedly drew nearly half of spike TCRs.

V is TRBV7-2 and J is TRBJ2-7, with D possibly matching TRBD2 (6 bases). The receptor comes from an adult who received the AZD1222 COVID-19 vaccine. The specimen comprised peripheral blood, sampled 28 days after the second AZD1222 dose. Here the CDR3 reads CASSLAFGAGIYEQYF. The CDR3 region has the DNA TGTGCCAGCAGCTTAGCCTTTGGGGCGGGAATCTACGAGCAGTACTTC.